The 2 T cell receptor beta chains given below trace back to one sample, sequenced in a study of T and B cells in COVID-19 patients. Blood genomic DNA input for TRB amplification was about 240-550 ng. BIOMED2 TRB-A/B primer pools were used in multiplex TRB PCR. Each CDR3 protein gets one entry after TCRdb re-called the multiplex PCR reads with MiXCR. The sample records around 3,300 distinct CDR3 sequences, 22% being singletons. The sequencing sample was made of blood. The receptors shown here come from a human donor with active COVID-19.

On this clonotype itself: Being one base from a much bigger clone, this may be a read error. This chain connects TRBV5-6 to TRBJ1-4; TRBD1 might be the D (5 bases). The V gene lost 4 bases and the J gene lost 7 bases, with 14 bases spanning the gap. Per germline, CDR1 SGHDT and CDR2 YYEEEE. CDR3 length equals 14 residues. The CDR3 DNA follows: TGTGCCAGCAGCATGAGACAGCCGGGTGAAAAACTGTTTTTT. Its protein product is CASSMRQPGEKLFF.

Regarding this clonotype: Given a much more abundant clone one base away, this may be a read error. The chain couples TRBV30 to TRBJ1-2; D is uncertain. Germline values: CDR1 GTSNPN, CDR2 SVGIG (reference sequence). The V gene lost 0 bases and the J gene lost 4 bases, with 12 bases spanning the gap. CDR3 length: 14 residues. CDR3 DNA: TGTGCCTGGAGTGTGTGGGTCTTAACCTATGGCTACACCTTC. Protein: CAWSVWVLTYGYTF.